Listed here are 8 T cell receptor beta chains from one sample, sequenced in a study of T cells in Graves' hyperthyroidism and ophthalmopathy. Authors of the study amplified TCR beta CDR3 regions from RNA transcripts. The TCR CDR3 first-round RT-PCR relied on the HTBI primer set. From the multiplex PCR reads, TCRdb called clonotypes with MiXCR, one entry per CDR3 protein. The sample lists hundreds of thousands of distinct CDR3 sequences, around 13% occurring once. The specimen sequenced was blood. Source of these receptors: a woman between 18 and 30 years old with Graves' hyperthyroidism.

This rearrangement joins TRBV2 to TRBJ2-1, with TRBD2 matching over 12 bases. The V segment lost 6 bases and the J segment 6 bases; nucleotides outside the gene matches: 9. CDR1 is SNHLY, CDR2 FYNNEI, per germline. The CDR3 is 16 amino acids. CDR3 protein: CASRSFPGLAGNEQFF. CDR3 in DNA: TGTGCCAGCAGATCTTTTCCGGGACTAGCGGGCAATGAGCAGTTCTTC.

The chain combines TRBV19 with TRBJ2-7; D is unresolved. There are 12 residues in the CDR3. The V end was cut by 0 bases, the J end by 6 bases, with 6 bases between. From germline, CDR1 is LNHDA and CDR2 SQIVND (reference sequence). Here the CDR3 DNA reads TGTGCCAGTAGTATAGATTCGGTCGAGCAGTACTTC. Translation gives CASSIDSVEQYF.

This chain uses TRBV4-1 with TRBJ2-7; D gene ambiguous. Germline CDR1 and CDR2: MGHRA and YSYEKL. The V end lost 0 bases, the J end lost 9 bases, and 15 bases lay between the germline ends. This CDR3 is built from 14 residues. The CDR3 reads CASSQDELEWGQYF. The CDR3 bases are TGCGCCAGCAGCCAAGACGAGCTTGAATGGGGGCAGTACTTC.

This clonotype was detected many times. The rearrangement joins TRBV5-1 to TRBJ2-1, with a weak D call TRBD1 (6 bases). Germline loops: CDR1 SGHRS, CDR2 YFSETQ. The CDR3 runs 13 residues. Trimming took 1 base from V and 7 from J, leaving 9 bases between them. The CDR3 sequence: CASSLNRANEQFF. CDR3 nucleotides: TGCGCCAGCAGCTTGAACAGGGCGAATGAGCAGTTCTTC.

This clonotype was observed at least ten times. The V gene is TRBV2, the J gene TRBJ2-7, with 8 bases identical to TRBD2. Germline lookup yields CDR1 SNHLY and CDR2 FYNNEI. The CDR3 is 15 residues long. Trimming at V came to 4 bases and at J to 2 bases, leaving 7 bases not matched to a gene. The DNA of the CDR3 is TGTGCCAGCAGTGTAGGTGGCGGGGGGACCTACGAGCAGTACTTC. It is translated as CASSVGGGGTYEQYF.

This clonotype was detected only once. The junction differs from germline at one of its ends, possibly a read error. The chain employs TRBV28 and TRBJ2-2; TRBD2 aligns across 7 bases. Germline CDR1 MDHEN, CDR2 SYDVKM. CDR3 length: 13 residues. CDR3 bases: TGTGCCAGCAGTTTAACCGGGCGCGGGGGGCTGTTTTTT. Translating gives CASSLTGRGGLFF.

The CDR3 DNA sequence: TGTGCCAGCAGTGGCCGGACTAGCGGGAGCACAGATACGCAGTATTTT. Amino acids: CASSGRTSGSTDTQYF. The chain links TRBV6-2 or TRBV6-3 to TRBJ2-3; 11 bases are shared with TRBD2. The J segment lost 0 bases and the V segment lost 5 bases, leaving 4 bases of the junction unmatched. CDR3 length equals 16 residues. CDR1 and CDR2 from the germline V gene are MNHEY and SVGEGT.

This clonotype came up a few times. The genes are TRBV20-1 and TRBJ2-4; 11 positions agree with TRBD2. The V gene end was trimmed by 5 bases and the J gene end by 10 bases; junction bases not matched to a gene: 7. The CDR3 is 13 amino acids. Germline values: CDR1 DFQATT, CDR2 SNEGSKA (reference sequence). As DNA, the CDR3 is TGCAGTGCTCCTGACTCTAGCGGGAGGATTCAGTACTTC. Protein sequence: CSAPDSSGRIQYF.